A single sample gave rise to the 13 T cell receptor beta chains below, sequenced in a study of T-cell reconstitution after alpha-beta-depleted transplantation in children. Unique molecular identifiers were used to barcode this TCRbeta library. TCRdb re-called the PCR reads with MiXCR, one entry per CDR3 protein. This sample has 180,000 or so distinct CDR3 sequences, with 5% to 6.5% found just once. The sequenced sample was PBMCs, obtained before TCRalphabeta/CD19-depleted stem cell transplant. These TCRs come from a girl in the first two years of life with combined immunodeficiency, due to receive a stem cell transplant.

The table lists this clonotype with many counts. The V call is TRBV12-3 or TRBV12-4, the J call TRBJ1-1; no firm D call. Trimming shortened V by 8 bases and J by 3 bases, and 10 bases separated the two germline ends. CDR3 length equals 12 residues. The CDR3 sequence is CASGQSDTEAFF. DNA for the CDR3: TGTGCCAGCGGCCAATCGGACACTGAAGCTTTCTTT.

This clonotype was counted a few times. V usage is TRBV27 and J usage is TRBJ2-7; 8 bases map to TRBD2. Per the germline V gene, CDR1 is MNHEY and CDR2 is SMNVEV (reference sequence). J gave up 4 bases and V 7 bases, and 18 bases lay outside the gene matches. This CDR3 region has 17 residues. CDR3 bases: TGTGCCAGCAATGCTGCGGGAGGACGTTTCGGGCTTTACGAGCAGTACTTC. Its protein product is CASNAAGGRFGLYEQYF.

Ten or more counts support this clonotype. The chain links TRBV13 to TRBJ2-5, with TRBD1 matching over 7 bases. Losses at the gene ends were 5 bases for V and 3 bases for J; bases not matched to a gene: 6. The CDR3 has 14 residues. From germline, CDR1 is PRHDT and CDR2 FYEKMQ (reference sequence). The CDR3 spells CASSPPTGKETQYF. DNA of the CDR3: TGTGCCAGCAGCCCCCCGACAGGGAAAGAGACCCAGTACTTC.

This clonotype showed up many times. V usage is TRBV20-1 and J usage is TRBJ1-4; D unclear. The V and J ends lost 1 base and 13 bases respectively, with 19 bases between them. Per the germline V gene, CDR1 is DFQATT and CDR2 is SNEGSKA (reference sequence). The CDR3 extends over 14 amino acids. The CDR3 spells CSARAFGLTPGLFF. As DNA, the CDR3 is TGCAGTGCTAGAGCCTTTGGACTGACACCTGGACTGTTTTTT.

In this sample, this clonotype turned up many times. The chain joins TRBV3-1 to TRBJ2-2, with 10 bases matching TRBD2. V lost 0 bases, J lost 5 bases, and 6 bases stayed unmatched. CDR1 and CDR2 (germline): LGHDT, YNNKEL (reference sequence). The CDR3 sequence is 17 residues long. The CDR3 sequence: CASSQEWLAGATGELFF. CDR3 bases: TGTGCCAGCAGCCAAGAATGGCTAGCGGGAGCAACCGGGGAGCTGTTTTTT.

This clonotype has ten or more counts. The V call is TRBV12-3 or TRBV12-4, the J call TRBJ1-6; possibly TRBD1 for D (6 bases). Trimming pared 5 bases from V and 3 bases from J, leaving 17 bases between. CDR3 length equals 17 residues. The CDR3: CASSPVAGAYYNSPLHF. CDR3 bases: TGTGCCAGCAGTCCCGTGGCAGGGGCGTACTATAATTCACCCCTCCACTTT.

The table lists this clonotype with many counts. V usage is TRBV13 and J usage is TRBJ2-1; 8 bases fit TRBD2. V gave up 0 bases and J gave up 9 bases; unmatched junction bases: 4. Germline lookup yields CDR1 PRHDT and CDR2 FYEKMQ (reference sequence). The CDR3 is made up of 14 amino acids. In nucleotides, the CDR3 is TGTGCCAGCAGCTTAGGCGGGGGGGCGGCTGAGCAGTTCTTC. Encoded protein: CASSLGGGAAEQFF.

This clonotype was seen repeatedly, ten times or more. The genes are TRBV20-1 and TRBJ2-3; 9 bases fit TRBD1. The CDR3 has 14 residues. Germline V gene data show CDR1 as DFQATT and CDR2 as SNEGSKA (reference sequence). Trimming removed 6 bases from V and 4 bases from J; junction bases left unmatched: 8. CDR3 sequence reads: CSATTGGRADTQYF. The CDR3 region has the DNA TGCAGTGCGACAACAGGGGGCCGGGCAGATACGCAGTATTTT.

The rearrangement joins TRBV6-2 or TRBV6-3 to TRBJ2-1, with a weak D call TRBD2 (5 bases). Germline V gene lookup returns CDR1 MNHEY and CDR2 SVGEGT. The germline V and J ends were trimmed by 5 bases and 10 bases, with 15 bases remaining between them. The CDR3 contains 13 residues. The CDR3 loop reads CASSRTGPDEQFF. CDR3 in DNA: TGTGCCAGCAGTCGGACTGGCCCAGACGAGCAGTTCTTC.

This clonotype was counted ten times or more. This chain uses TRBV6-1 with TRBJ1-1; D not resolved. The V and J ends lost 8 bases and 4 bases respectively, with 14 bases between them. The germline V gene has CDR1 MNHNS and CDR2 SASEGT. The CDR3 covers 13 residues. In DNA, the CDR3 is TGTGCCAGCGGCTTAGGACGTAGCACTGAAGCTTTCTTT. Its translation is CASGLGRSTEAFF.

This chain joins TRBV5-1 and TRBJ1-3; D unclear. V dropped 5 bases and J dropped 2 bases, with 14 bases sitting between them. The CDR3 has 15 amino acids. The germline V gene has CDR1 SGHRS and CDR2 YFSETQ. CDR3 sequence reads: CASSYDGRTGNTIYF. The CDR3 nucleotides read TGCGCCAGCAGTTATGACGGGAGAACTGGAAACACCATATATTTT.

In this sample, this clonotype turned up many times. The CDR3 protein is CASTLRSTDTQYF. DNA of the CDR3: TGTGCCAGCACTCTGCGGAGCACAGATACGCAGTATTTT. V is TRBV27 and J is TRBJ2-3; D remains ambiguous. There are 13 residues in the CDR3. V was pared by 7 bases and J by 0 bases, with 8 bases between. Per germline, CDR1 MNHEY and CDR2 SMNVEV (reference sequence).

This clonotype has at least ten counts. The V call is TRBV7-9, the J call TRBJ1-1; D gene uncertain. V dropped 4 bases and J dropped 8 bases, with 8 bases sitting between them. Germline V gene lookup returns CDR1 SEHNR and CDR2 FQNEAQ (reference sequence). The length of the CDR3 is 11 residues. CDR3 region: CASSSSREAFF. DNA for the CDR3: TGTGCCAGCAGCTCTTCAAGAGAAGCTTTCTTT.